Listed below are T cell receptor beta chains from one sample, sequenced in a study of blood T cells in healthy people across ages. Using its own MiXCR run on the 5' RACE reads, TCRdb lists one record per CDR3 protein. Of about 620,000 distinct CDR3 sequences in the sample, 52% were seen once. The sequenced sample consisted of blood. The receptors stem from a woman older than 75 in good health. CDR3s include the opening cysteine and the closing phenylalanine or tryptophan. A D gene is named only where the DNA matches it firmly. Size is omitted from some rows. Given values are once, few, many or a class for expanded clones.

D: .
V: TRBV12-3/TRBV12-4
J: TRBJ2-7
size: many
CDR3: CASSRDREQYF
DNA: TGTGCCAGCAGCCGTGACAGAGAGCAGTACTTC

D: TRBD2
V: TRBV5-1
J: TRBJ2-1
size: many
CDR3: CASSLPTSGSYEQFF
DNA: TGCGCCAGCAGCTTGCCGACTAGCGGGAGTTATGAGCAGTTCTTC

D: .
V: TRBV10-3
J: TRBJ2-1
size: .
CDR3: CAISDSVELSYNEQFF
DNA: TGTGCCATCAGTGATAGCGTGGAACTCTCCTACAATGAGCAGTTCTTC

D: .
V: TRBV20-1
J: TRBJ1-1
size: .
CDR3: CSARGGRGNTEAFF
DNA: TGCAGTGCTAGGGGGGGTCGAGGGAACACTGAAGCTTTCTTT

D: .
V: TRBV27
J: TRBJ2-1
size: .
CDR3: CASSCQGGREQFF
DNA: TGTGCCAGCAGTTGCCAGGGGGGCCGAGAGCAGTTCTTC

D: .
V: TRBV7-9
J: TRBJ2-1
size: many
CDR3: CASSLAGEVYNEQFF
DNA: TGTGCCAGCAGCTTAGCGGGAGAAGTTTACAATGAGCAGTTCTTC

D: .
V: TRBV27
J: TRBJ1-5
size: .
CDR3: CASSSAGSNQSQHF
DNA: TGTGCCAGCAGCTCCGCGGGTAGCAATCAGTCCCAGCATTTT

D: TRBD2
V: TRBV6-6
J: TRBJ2-7
size: many
CDR3: CASSYSRLAGDEQYF
DNA: TGTGCCAGCAGTTACTCCAGACTAGCGGGAGACGAGCAGTACTTC

D: TRBD1
V: TRBV5-1
J: TRBJ2-1
size: .
CDR3: CASSQAQGEYNEQFF
DNA: TGCGCCAGCAGCCAGGCACAGGGGGAGTACAATGAGCAGTTCTTC

D: TRBD1
V: TRBV12-3/TRBV12-4
J: TRBJ2-5
size: few
CDR3: CASSGDREETQYF
DNA: TGTGCCAGCAGTGGGGACAGGGAGGAGACCCAGTACTTC

D: TRBD2
V: TRBV7-3
J: TRBJ2-1
size: .
CDR3: CASGRREGNEQFF
DNA: TGTGCCTCCGGGAGGAGGGAGGGCAATGAGCAGTTCTTC

D: .
V: TRBV20-1
J: TRBJ2-3
size: .
CDR3: CSASGLSTDTQYF
DNA: TGCAGTGCTAGCGGACTCAGCACAGATACGCAGTATTTT

D: TRBD2
V: TRBV4-2
J: TRBJ2-5
size: few
CDR3: CASSQGPQGAGVETQYF
DNA: TGTGCCAGCAGCCAAGGGCCCCAAGGGGCGGGAGTAGAGACCCAGTACTTC

D: TRBD1
V: TRBV4-2
J: TRBJ2-5
size: .
CDR3: CATRGGQGEETQYF
DNA: TGTGCCACCAGAGGGGGACAGGGGGAAGAGACCCAGTACTTC

D: .
V: TRBV3-1
J: TRBJ2-6
size: many
CDR3: CASSQGNRRHSGANVLTF
DNA: TGTGCCAGCAGCCAAGGGAATAGACGGCACTCTGGGGCCAACGTCCTGACTTTC

D: .
V: TRBV5-5
J: TRBJ1-5
size: .
CDR3: CASSLKGGDQPQHF
DNA: TGTGCCAGCAGCTTGAAAGGTGGAGATCAGCCCCAGCATTTT

D: TRBD2
V: TRBV7-9
J: TRBJ2-5
size: many
CDR3: CASSLSGAGQETQYF
DNA: TGTGCCAGCAGCTTAAGCGGAGCGGGACAAGAGACCCAGTACTTC

D: .
V: TRBV6-6
J: TRBJ2-3
size: many
CDR3: CAHKGTVGGDTQYF
DNA: TGTGCCCACAAGGGGACAGTCGGGGGAGATACGCAGTATTTT

D: .
V: TRBV27
J: TRBJ1-3
size: once
CDR3: CASSPHLRGYSGNTIYF
DNA: TGTGCCAGCAGTCCTCACCTCAGGGGCTACTCTGGAAACACCATATATTTT

D: TRBD2
V: TRBV20-1
J: TRBJ2-2
size: .
CDR3: CSARAGGRSGELFF
DNA: TGCAGTGCTAGAGCGGGGGGGAGGTCCGGGGAGCTGTTTTTT

D: .
V: TRBV4-1
J: TRBJ2-7
size: once
CDR3: CASSQAADSRSYEQYF
DNA: TGCGCCAGCAGCCAAGCTGCGGACAGCCGCTCCTACGAGCAGTACTTC

D: .
V: TRBV20-1
J: TRBJ1-5
size: many
CDR3: CSARPGGIQPQHF
DNA: TGCAGTGCTAGGCCGGGGGGCATTCAGCCCCAGCATTTT

D: TRBD1
V: TRBV13
J: TRBJ1-2
size: .
CDR3: CASSSDLDRYHYGYTF
DNA: TGTGCCAGCAGCTCCGATTTGGACAGGTACCACTATGGCTACACCTTC

D: .
V: TRBV7-2
J: TRBJ1-5
size: .
CDR3: CASSLGGGDTQHF
DNA: TGTGCCAGCAGCTTAGGCGGGGGAGATACGCAGCATTTT

D: TRBD2
V: TRBV10-2
J: TRBJ2-1
size: once
CDR3: CASSEATSGSNEQFF
DNA: TGCGCCAGCAGTGAGGCAACTAGCGGGAGTAATGAGCAGTTCTTC

D: .
V: TRBV12-3/TRBV12-4
J: TRBJ2-1
size: many
CDR3: CASSYTGTTAHNEQFF
DNA: TGTGCCAGCAGCTACACCGGGACCACGGCACACAATGAGCAGTTCTTC